Listed below are T cell receptor beta chains from one sample, sequenced in a study of Ad26.COV2.S vaccination and SARS-CoV-2 variants. Sequencing was performed with immunoSEQ multiplex PCR; in TCRdb, only in-frame clones are kept and a portion is missing. The table has 87,000 or so clones, approximately 82% seen once; the top ten hold about a sixth. The sequences come from peripheral blood, collected after recovery from COVID-19. The receptor set was obtained from a human donor who had recovered from COVID-19. The CDR3 runs from the conserved cysteine through the conserved F or W.

J | V | CDR3
TRBJ1-2 | TRBV19 | CAGRTGNYGYTF
TRBJ1-2 | TRBV9 | CASSAELLGQGNYGYTF
TRBJ2-1 | TRBV4-1 | CASSQERLAGVNEQFF
TRBJ2-1 | TRBV5-1 | CASSSQGLEQFF
TRBJ2-2 | TRBV5-1 | CASSLDGRNTGELFF
TRBJ2-3 | TRBV19 | CASSIGAATTDTQYF
TRBJ1-1 | TRBV10-1 | CASSAGNTEAFF
TRBJ1-1 | TRBV27 | CASSLADRAQAFF
TRBJ2-5 | TRBV6-5 | CASSYSRTDNQETQYF
TRBJ2-7 | TRBV18 | CASSPQQSGSTYEQYF
TRBJ1-5 | TRBV7-2 | CASSLTGGIDQPQHF
TRBJ1-6 | TRBV20-1 | CSASTGPAYSPLHF
TRBJ1-1 | TRBV12-1 | CASSFDMNTEAFF
TRBJ1-3 | TRBV11-3 | CASSLRFGIQGNSYGNTIYF
TRBJ2-1 | TRBV2 | CASKRGADEQFF
TRBJ2-1 | TRBV2 | CASLDRGYNEQFF
TRBJ1-1 | TRBV5-1 | CASSLEVMVKDGELFF
TRBJ2-7 | TRBV4-3 | CASSQDRNNLYEQYF
TRBJ1-2 | TRBV9 | CASSVENYGYTF
TRBJ2-3 | TRBV5-4 | CASSLGVTFGGDTQYF
TRBJ2-3 | TRBV5-6 | CASSFYRGSGTDTQYF
TRBJ2-7 | TRBV7-2 | CASSSDQWGEQYF
TRBJ2-3 | TRBV20-1 | CSASKQGLTDTQYF
TRBJ2-7 | TRBV9 | CASSRGDGEQYF
TRBJ1-4 | TRBV7-2 | CASSLGFGVEKLFF
TRBJ1-5 | TRBV28 | CASSFGQGPSNQPQHF
TRBJ1-6 | TRBV7-6 | CASSLLSRDRGDSPLHF
TRBJ1-2 | TRBV28 | CASSDTGRGGYTF
TRBJ2-6 | TRBV19 | CASSLWAGPISGANVLTF
TRBJ1-1 | TRBV15 | CATSREGAGGTEAFF
TRBJ2-1 | TRBV18 | CASSPRLAGASYNEQFF
TRBJ1-1 | TRBV6-5 | CASRGGLNTEAFF
TRBJ2-1 | TRBV23-1 | CASSQRRGLVLRNEQFF
TRBJ2-7 | TRBV4-2 | CASSPPGLAIYEQYF
TRBJ2-7 | TRBV27 | CASSPQRTRREQYF
TRBJ2-5 | TRBV28 | CASSQKETQYF
TRBJ2-3 | TRBV7-2 | CASSRRFTDTQYF
TRBJ1-5 | TRBV19 | CASSIDEDQPQHF
TRBJ2-1 | TRBV2 | CASSGLSLVPDSYNEQFF
TRBJ2-3 | TRBV7-9 | CASSPNGGAADTQYF
TRBJ2-1 | TRBV5-4 | CASRLAGKLDEQFF
TRBJ1-1 | TRBV27 | CASSSTGTGLGAFF
TRBJ2-2 | TRBV29-1 | CSVEWRNGELFF
TRBJ2-1 | TRBV5-4 | CASSPTATSGSNEQFF
TRBJ2-1 | TRBV7-2 | CASSLGLAGKYEQFF
TRBJ1-1 | TRBV7-9 | CASSLEGRRLGAEAFF
TRBJ2-7 | TRBV28 | CASSSTTSGRANEREQYF
TRBJ2-7 | TRBV11-3 | CASSSDGGITPEQYF
TRBJ2-7 | TRBV2 | CASTIDRLSSYEQYF
TRBJ2-1 | TRBV7-9 | CASTPVFSEQFF
TRBJ2-3 | TRBV27 | CASSLWGLAGRGGSTDTQYF
TRBJ2-7 | TRBV4-1 | CASSLPGGEYEQYF
TRBJ2-7 | TRBV28 | CASSPSPYEQYF
TRBJ2-2 | TRBV14 | CASSRGLAGELFF
TRBJ2-3 | TRBV12-3/TRBV12-4 | CASSLGSPDTQYF
TRBJ1-1 | TRBV6-5 | CATRPELMNTEAFF
TRBJ1-3 | TRBV28 | CASSTTTGRDSGNTIYF
TRBJ2-5 | TRBV18 | CASSPDRVQETQYF